The clone carrying this T cell receptor (beta chain) was observed many times. CDR1 and CDR2 from the germline V gene are DFQATT and SNEGSKA (reference sequence). V shed 3 bases and J shed 3 bases, with 12 bases lying between them. The CDR3 is 13 residues long. Template material for TCR beta VDJ and CDR3 profiling consisted of genomic DNA. TCRdb called the reads again in MiXCR, with one record for every CDR3 protein. The sample shows some 210,000 distinct CDR3 sequences, roughly 55% of them seen only once. The sample is drawn from a study of CD8+CD57+ T cells in acquired aplastic anemia. In the study overall: On average, sorted CD4+ and CD8+ cells gave around 3 ug of DNA. Researchers reported that healthy donors averaged roughly 11 million reads for CD4+ cells.

This TCR was recovered from a human donor in good health. Sequencing was done on a sample of sorted CD4+, CD8+, or CD8+CD57+ T cells (not recorded which) from PBMCs. The chain links TRBV20-1 to TRBJ2-7, with D maybe TRBD1 (5 bases). The chain's CDR3 is CSASGGAFYEQYF. CDR3 bases: TGCAGTGCTAGTGGTGGGGCCTTCTACGAGCAGTACTTC.